The present TCR beta chain was sequenced within a study of tissue T cells after allogeneic stem cell transplantation (dated by TCRdb to 2021 to 2024). Background for the entire study: The study profiled TCR beta repertoires across many tissues from research autopsies of patients with and without GVHD, plus mouse models of GVHD. The human arm was a prospective observational study without blinding or randomization. What the study reported, not specific to this receptor: Which tissue TCRs were alloreactive or antigen-specific was not determined in the study, and some of the clones might have been host cells that persisted. The patient cohort was small and clinically heterogeneous, and sampling depth was acknowledged as a limitation. In both patients and mice, only a limited portion of the TCR repertoire detected in tissues was captured by blood and spleen T cells. Within patients, how anatomically similar the tissues were was a key factor in shaping TCR repertoire composition, regardless of disease or transplant status. Only a few T cell clones appeared in more than one patient, yet motif-based clustering showed tissue-specific repertoire signatures that were shared between patients.

Concerning this clone itself: Its antigen remains undetermined. Mouse gene names and germline sequences are used here. The CDR3 end is not reached by the read, which stops 1 residue before it; the germline J gene fills it in.

The library relied on the immunoSEQ multiplex PCR assay. TCRbeta CDR3 sequencing was done by Adaptive Biotechnologies at survey depth, reporting CDR3 sequences, V/J genes, productive frequency and template counts. Amplification of TCR beta CDR3 regions was performed from genomic DNA rather than from RNA. Per the original workflow: Jensen-Shannon divergence was used to quantify pairwise repertoire overlap between tissues, with a value of 1 indicating complete divergence and a value of 0 indicating identical repertoires. Tissues were clustered by single-linkage agglomerative hierarchical clustering of pairwise JSD values, and the clustering results were displayed as dendrograms. GLIPH2 was run on all patient samples with simulation_depth 1000, kmer_min_depth 3, cdr3_length_cutoff 8, keeping groups with more than two unique CDR3s. A standardized tissue-overlap score was calculated by extrapolating Jaccard GLIPH-group overlap across patients to a standard repertoire size of 1000 clones. Associations of diversity with clinical or experimental variables used linear mixed-effect models with tissue fixed effects and individual random effects. Sourced from immuneACCESS, this table was stored by TCRdb with only in-frame sequences that have V and J called. A share of the clones is absent; for the studies checked, an unresolved V gene accounts for under half, and the remainder has no known explanation. The DNA gave D and trimming, while V, J and clone size come from that table. The sample table lists about 22,000 clones, approximately 69% of them with a count of one. Less than 0.5% of the sample comes from the top ten.

Between the V and J ends, shortened by 0 bases and 0 bases respectively, the junction contains 14 bases. CDR1 and CDR2 are read off the germline V gene as NSHNY and SYGAGN. CDR3 length: 17 amino acids, cysteine to phenylalanine. The CDR3 was read in part: 48 bases, with the frame set at base 1. Sequencing was done on a sample of blood. The chain links TRBV13-1 with TRBJ2-4, with TRBD2 perhaps the D gene, on 6 matching bases. The sequence derives from a female BALB/c mouse in good health. The strain's MHC haplotype is H2-d. The part of the CDR3 DNA that was read is TGTGCCAGCAGTGATGCGCGGGGGGAGAGGAGTCAAAACACCTTGTAC. The translation is CASSDARGERSQNTLY. The whole CDR3 region reads CASSDARGERSQNTLYF.